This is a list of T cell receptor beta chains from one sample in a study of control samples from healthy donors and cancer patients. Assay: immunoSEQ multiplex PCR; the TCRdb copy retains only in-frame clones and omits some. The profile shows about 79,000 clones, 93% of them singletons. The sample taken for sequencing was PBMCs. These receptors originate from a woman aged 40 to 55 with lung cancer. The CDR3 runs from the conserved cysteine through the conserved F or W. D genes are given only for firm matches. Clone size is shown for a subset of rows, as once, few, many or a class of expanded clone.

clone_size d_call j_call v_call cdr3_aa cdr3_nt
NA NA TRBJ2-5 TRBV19 CASRATARSRETQYF TGTGCCAGTAGGGCCACAGCCCGGTCAAGAGAGACCCAGTACTTC
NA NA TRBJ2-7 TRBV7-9 CASSPSTGAYEQYF TGTGCCAGCAGCCCCTCGACAGGAGCCTACGAGCAGTACTTC
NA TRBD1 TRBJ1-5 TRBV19 CASSFRDRISNQPQHF TGTGCCAGTAGTTTCCGGGACAGAATCTCCAATCAGCCCCAGCATTTT
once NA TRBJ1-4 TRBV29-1 CSVEEGSGATNEKLFF TGCAGCGTTGAAGAGGGCTCGGGGGCCACTAATGAAAAACTGTTTTTT
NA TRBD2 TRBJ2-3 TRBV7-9 CASSLLGGSTDTQYF TGTGCCAGCAGCTTATTGGGGGGGTCGACAGATACGCAGTATTTT
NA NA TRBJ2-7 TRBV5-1 CASSLARGESIRFF TGCGCCAGCAGCTTGGCCAGGGGAGAATCAATAAGGTTCTTC
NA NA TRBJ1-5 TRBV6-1 CASSEWGDSNQPQHF TGTGCCAGCAGTGAATGGGGGGATAGCAATCAGCCCCAGCATTTT
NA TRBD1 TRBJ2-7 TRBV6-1 CASSERGQASYEQYF TGTGCCAGCAGTGAACGGGGACAGGCCTCCTACGAGCAGTACTTC
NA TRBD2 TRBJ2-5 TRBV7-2 CASSLGLTGGYQETQYF TGTGCCAGCAGCTTAGGGTTGACGGGGGGGTACCAAGAGACCCAGTACTTC
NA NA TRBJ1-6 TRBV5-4 CASSLDFSGDSPLHF TGTGCCAGCAGCTTGGATTTTTCTGGAGATTCACCCCTCCACTTT
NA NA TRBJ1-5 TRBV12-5 CASGSPGKVSDLDDQPQHF TGTGCTAGTGGATCCCCGGGGAAGGTATCGGACCTAGATGATCAGCCCCAGCATTTT
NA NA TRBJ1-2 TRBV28 CASSFRGVHYGYTF TGTGCCAGCAGTTTTCGGGGGGTCCACTATGGCTACACCTTC
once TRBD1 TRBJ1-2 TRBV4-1 CASSQRGQDDYGYTF TGCGCCAGCAGCCAAAGGGGACAGGATGACTATGGCTACACCTTC
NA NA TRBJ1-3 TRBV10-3 CASGPISGNTIYF TGTGCCTCCGGACCGATCTCTGGAAACACCATATATTTT
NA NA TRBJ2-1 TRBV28 CASSSLRGTVFFNEQFF TGTGCCAGCAGTTCTCTCCGCGGGACAGTGTTTTTCAATGAGCAGTTCTTC
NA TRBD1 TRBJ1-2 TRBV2 CASSPTRGLQGF TGTGCCAGCAGTCCCACTAGGGGTTTACAGGGGTTC
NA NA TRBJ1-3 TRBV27 CASSSNRESGNTIYF TGTGCCAGCAGTTCGAACAGGGAAAGTGGAAACACCATATATTTT
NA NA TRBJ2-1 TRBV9 CASSVSPGTNEQFF TGTGCCAGCAGCGTAAGTCCAGGGACAAATGAGCAGTTCTTC
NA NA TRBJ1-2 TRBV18 CASSPPVPGGDGYTF TGTGCCAGCTCACCACCGGTGCCGGGAGGGGATGGCTACACCTTC